This T cell receptor beta chain appears in the sequencing data of a study of T-cell reconstitution after alpha-beta-depleted transplantation in children. As it was prepared, the TCRbeta library received unique molecular identifiers. TCRdb reprocessed the PCR reads via MiXCR and lists one record per CDR3 protein. The data show just over 950,000 distinct CDR3 sequences, with around 30% seen just once and under 30% held by the top ten. Per the germline V gene, CDR1 is DFQATT and CDR2 is SNEGSKA (reference sequence). The CDR3 runs to 15 residues. V lost 6 bases and J 2 bases, leaving 17 bases between the germline ends.

The source of this sequence is a boy under two years old who had a stem cell transplant for SCID, so the T cells may come from the graft donor. V usage is TRBV20-1 and J usage is TRBJ1-5; the D gene is possibly TRBD1 (5 bases). The sequenced sample was PBMCs, mostly from graft donor cells, obtained 360 days after TCRalphabeta/CD19-depleted stem cell transplant. The CDR3 spells CSASQGGDGNQPQHF. In DNA form, the CDR3 reads TGCAGTGCCTCTCAGGGAGGGGATGGCAATCAGCCCCAGCATTTT.